This T cell receptor (beta chain) was documented in a study of blood T cell repertoires in COVID-19. Authors' data handling: Reference gene primer amplification in the assay estimated nucleated cell counts. Method: immunoSEQ multiplex PCR; TCRdb's copy keeps in-frame clones and lacks some. V, J and clone size are taken as reported in that table, and D and trimming were inferred from the DNA itself. The sample consists of roughly 120,000 clones, under 95% of them appearing once. CDR1 and CDR2 (germline): SQVTM, ANQGSEA. V lost 5 bases and J lost 6, with 11 bases in between. The CDR3 consists of 12 residues.

The sequence was obtained from a man aged 50 to 60 with active COVID-19. The V call is TRBV29-1, the J call TRBJ2-4; possible D gene TRBD1, 6 bases. The sequencing input was peripheral blood. The CDR3 DNA reads TGCAGCGTTAAGGACAGCGCAAACATTCAGTACTTC. Translated, it gives CSVKDSANIQYF. Looking up the rest from reference TRBV29-1 and TRBJ2-4 gives the full variable domain: SAVISQKPSRDICQRGTSLTIQCQVDSQVTMMFWYRQQPGQSLTLIATANQGSEATYESGFVIDKFPISRPNLTFSTLTVSNMSPEDSSIYLCSVKDSANIQYFGAGTRLSVL.